The next 12 T cell receptor beta chains were all read from a single sample in a study of control samples from healthy donors and cancer patients. Assay: immunoSEQ multiplex PCR; the TCRdb copy retains only in-frame clones and omits some. The sample contains approximately 170,000 clones, almost 90% of which appear only once. What was sequenced was blood. The receptors come from a woman between 45 and 60 years old in good health.

The rearrangement joins TRBV28 to TRBJ1-4; TRBD1 might be the D (6 bases). The V gene lost 2 bases and the J gene lost 11 bases, with 15 bases spanning the gap. The length of the CDR3 is 14 residues. CDR1 and CDR2 (germline): MDHEN, SYDVKM. CDR3 bases: TGTGCCAGCAGTTTAGGGCAGGGAAGGGGGAAACTGTTTTTT. It encodes CASSLGQGRGKLFF.

The DNA of the CDR3 is TGTGCCAGCAGCCCCATGCCCGGGACGTCGTATGGCTACACCTTC. This encodes CASSPMPGTSYGYTF. This rearrangement joins TRBV6-5 to TRBJ1-2; D is possibly TRBD1 (5 bases). The CDR3 length is 15 residues. The V end was cut by 6 bases, the J end by 5 bases, with 19 bases between. From germline, CDR1 is MNHEY and CDR2 SVGAGI.

The rearrangement uses TRBV25-1 and TRBJ1-1; 7 bases match TRBD1. This CDR3 has 11 residues. Looked up from germline, CDR1 is MGHDK and CDR2 is SYGVNS. Trimming cost V 9 bases and J 5 bases; bases outside gene matches: 3. The CDR3 nucleotides are TGTGCCAGTTTACAGGGGACTGAAGCTTTCTTT. It is translated as CASLQGTEAFF. The whole variable domain, remainder taken from reference TRBV25-1 and TRBJ1-1, is EADIYQTPRYLVIGTGKKITLECSQTMGHDKMYWYQQDPGMELHLIHYSYGVNSTEKGDLSSESTVSRIRTEHFPLTLESARPSHTSQYLCASLQGTEAFFGQGTRLTVV.

The chain combines TRBV30 with TRBJ1-2; no clear D gene. The CDR3 runs to 14 residues. Germline CDR1 and CDR2: GTSNPN and SVGIG (reference sequence). V lost 0 bases, J lost 4 bases, and 12 bases lay in between. The CDR3, as DNA: TGTGCCTGGAGTGTACGTGGAGGTCCCTATGGCTACACCTTC. Amino acid sequence: CAWSVRGGPYGYTF.

The chain joins TRBV11-3 to TRBJ2-1; D is unresolved. Per the germline V gene, CDR1 is SGHNT and CDR2 is YENEEA. The CDR3 loop spans 13 amino acids. Trimming cost V 4 bases and J 1 base, with 5 bases left between them. The CDR3 nucleotides are TGTGCCAGCAGCTCGAAATCCTACAATGAGCAGTTCTTC. Translation gives CASSSKSYNEQFF.

The V and J genes are TRBV5-1 and TRBJ1-1; D uncertain. The length of the CDR3 is 14 residues. The germline V gene has CDR1 SGHRS and CDR2 YFSETQ. V was trimmed by 2 bases and J by 6 bases, leaving 14 bases between them. The CDR3 DNA sequence: TGCGCCAGCAGCTTACCGGACCTCGGACCTGAAGCTTTCTTT. Its translation is CASSLPDLGPEAFF.

The DNA of the CDR3 is TGCGCCAGCAGCTTGGTAAGATTACAGGACAATGAGCAGTTCTTC. This gives the protein CASSLVRLQDNEQFF. The chain combines TRBV5-1 with TRBJ2-1; tentative D call: TRBD1 (5 bases). Germline CDR1 and CDR2: SGHRS and YFSETQ. The CDR3 sequence is 15 residues long. Deletions cut 0 bases from V and 5 bases from J, with 12 bases between.

Only one count was recorded for this clone. The genes are TRBV7-8 and TRBJ2-2; tentatively, D is TRBD2 (5 bases). This CDR3 is 11 amino acids long. CDR1 is SGHVS, CDR2 FQNEAQ, per germline. Trimming shortened V by 5 bases and J by 7 bases, and 5 bases separated the two germline ends. The CDR3 reads CASSRGGELFF. Written as DNA, the CDR3 is TGTGCCAGCAGCCGGGGCGGGGAGCTGTTTTTT.

Concerning this clone: Other DNA sequences in this specimen translate into the identical CDR3. The chain recombines TRBV5-1 with TRBJ1-5; D is possibly TRBD1 (5 bases). This CDR3 spans 14 amino acids. Germline loops: CDR1 SGHRS, CDR2 YFSETQ. Trimming removed 0 bases at V and 3 bases at J, with 7 bases between. The CDR3 coding sequence is TGCGCCAGCAGCTTGGGGGGCGCCAATCAGCCCCAGCATTTT. This translates into CASSLGGANQPQHF. The full variable domain, its missing parts supplied by reference TRBV5-1 and TRBJ1-5, is KAGVTQTPRYLIKTRGQQVTLSCSPISGHRSVSWYQQTPGQGLQFLFEYFSETQRNKGNFPGRFSGRQFSNSRSEMNVSTLELGDSALYLCASSLGGANQPQHFGDGTRLSIL.

The rearrangement joins TRBV24-1 to TRBJ1-5; D perhaps matches TRBD1 (6 bases). Between the trimmed V and J ends, which lost 3 bases and 7 bases, there was a span of 12 bases. This CDR3 comprises 14 residues. Germline V CDR1 and CDR2: KGHDR, SFDVKD. The chain's CDR3 is CATSDANREQPQHF. The CDR3 nucleotides are TGTGCCACCAGTGATGCCAACAGGGAACAGCCCCAGCATTTT.

The chain joins TRBV5-4 to TRBJ1-1; D is perhaps TRBD1 (5 bases). CDR1 and CDR2 (germline): SGHNT, YYREEE (reference sequence). The CDR3 is 16 amino acids. Between the trimmed V and J ends, which lost 4 bases and 2 bases, there was a span of 18 bases. This CDR3 is CASSRDGRSQNTEAFF. The CDR3 DNA reads TGTGCCAGCAGCCGGGACGGGAGGTCCCAAAACACTGAAGCTTTCTTT.

The V call is TRBV6-5, the J call TRBJ2-3; D possibly corresponds to TRBD1 (5 bases). Germline CDR1 reads MNHEY; CDR2 reads SVGAGI. This CDR3 has 15 residues. V dropped 4 bases and J dropped 0 bases, with 11 bases sitting between them. CDR3 region: CASSWGLRSTDTQYF. The CDR3 nucleotides read TGTGCCAGCAGTTGGGGCCTCCGGAGCACAGATACGCAGTATTTT.